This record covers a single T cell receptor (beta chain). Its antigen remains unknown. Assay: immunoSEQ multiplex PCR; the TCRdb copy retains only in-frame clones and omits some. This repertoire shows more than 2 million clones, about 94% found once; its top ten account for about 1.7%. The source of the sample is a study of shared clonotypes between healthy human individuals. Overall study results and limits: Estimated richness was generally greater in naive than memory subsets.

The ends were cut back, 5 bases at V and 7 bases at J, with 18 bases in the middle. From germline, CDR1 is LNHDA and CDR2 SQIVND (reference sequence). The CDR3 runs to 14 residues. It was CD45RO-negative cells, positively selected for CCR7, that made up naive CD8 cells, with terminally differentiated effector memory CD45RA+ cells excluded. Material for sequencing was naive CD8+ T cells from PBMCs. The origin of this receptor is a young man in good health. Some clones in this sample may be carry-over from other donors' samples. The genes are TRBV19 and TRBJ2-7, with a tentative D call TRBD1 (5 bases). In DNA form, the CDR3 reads TGTGCCAGTAGTCTTGGGGCAGGGTTTGGAGAGCAGTACTTC. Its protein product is CASSLGAGFGEQYF.